This TCR beta chain was obtained from a study of blood T cells in healthy people across ages. Total RNA was isolated from each sample in quantities of at least 5.5 micrograms. Study results and caveats: Not knowing donor CMV status may have confounded expanded clonotype changes. As naive T cell percentage varied, TCR beta diversity correlated strongly with it.

This clonotype was seen only a few times. Its antigen is as yet unknown. Trimming took 9 bases from V and 1 from J; bases not matched to a gene: 4. This CDR3 has 14 residues. Germline assignment: CDR1 SNHLY and CDR2 FYNNEI. A sample-barcoded 5' primer and a J-beta primer mix were used in a second PCR of roughly 7 to 11 cycles. From the 5' RACE reads, TCRdb called clonotypes with MiXCR, one entry per CDR3 protein. The sample records some 690,000 distinct CDR3 sequences, 22% being singletons. The receptor's source is a man aged 70-80 years in good health. Sequencing used blood. This chain connects TRBV2 to TRBJ2-3, with 10 bases fitting TRBD2. CDR3 sequence (DNA): TGTGCCAGTCACCTAGCGGGGGGCACAGATACGCAGTATTTT. Protein product: CASHLAGGTDTQYF.